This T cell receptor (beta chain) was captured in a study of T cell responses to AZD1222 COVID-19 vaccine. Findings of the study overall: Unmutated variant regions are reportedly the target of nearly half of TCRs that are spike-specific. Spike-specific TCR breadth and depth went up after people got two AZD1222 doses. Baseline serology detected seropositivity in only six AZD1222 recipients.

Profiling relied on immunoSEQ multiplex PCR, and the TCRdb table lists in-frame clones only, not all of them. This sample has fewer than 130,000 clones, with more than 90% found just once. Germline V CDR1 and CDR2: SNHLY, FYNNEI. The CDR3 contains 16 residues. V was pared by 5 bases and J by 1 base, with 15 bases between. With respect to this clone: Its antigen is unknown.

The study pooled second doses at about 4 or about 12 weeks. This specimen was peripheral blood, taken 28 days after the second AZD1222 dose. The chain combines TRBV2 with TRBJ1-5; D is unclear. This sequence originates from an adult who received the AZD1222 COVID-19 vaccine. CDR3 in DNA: TGTGCCAGCAGTCTTTTGGGGAGCCGAAGCAATCAGCCCCAGCATTTT. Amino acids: CASSLLGSRSNQPQHF.